These 32 T cell receptor beta chains were all obtained from the same sample, sequenced in a study of T-cell reconstitution after alpha-beta-depleted transplantation in children. The authors prepared the TCRbeta library with unique molecular identifiers. One entry per CDR3 protein results from TCRdb running MiXCR on the PCR reads. The table lists about 980,000 distinct CDR3 sequences, around 30% of them singletons, with over 25% in the top ten. The sample in question was PBMCs, mostly from graft donor cells, obtained 360 days after TCRalphabeta/CD19-depleted stem cell transplant. These receptor sequences come from a boy younger than two who had a stem cell transplant for SCID, so the T cells may come from the graft donor.

The chain carries TRBV7-9 and TRBJ1-1; the match to TRBD1 covers 9 bases. V was pared by 5 bases and J by 4 bases, with 11 bases of the junction left unmatched. Germline CDR1 is SEHNR and CDR2 is FQNEAQ (reference sequence). CDR3 length equals 16 residues. The CDR3 loop is CASSPGMDRGPTEAFF. The CDR3 DNA reads TGTGCCAGCAGCCCAGGCATGGACAGGGGACCCACTGAAGCTTTCTTT.

Only a few counts were recorded for this clonotype. The chain employs TRBV12-3 or TRBV12-4 and TRBJ1-1; possibly TRBD1 for D (5 bases). The CDR3 is made up of 13 amino acids. Trimming cost V 5 bases and J 11 bases, with 18 bases left between them. In DNA, the CDR3 is TGTGCCAGCAGTCGGGAGGGGACCCTGGCCGCTTTCTTT. This sequence encodes CASSREGTLAAFF.

The chain links TRBV6-5 to TRBJ1-5; no reliable D call. The ends were cut back, 2 bases at V and 2 bases at J, with 4 bases in the middle. Germline V gene lookup returns CDR1 MNHEY and CDR2 SVGAGI. CDR3 length: 13 residues. CDR3 loop: CASSYLRNQPQHF. The CDR3 nucleotides read TGTGCCAGCAGTTACCTCCGCAATCAGCCCCAGCATTTT.

V is TRBV12-3 or TRBV12-4 and J is TRBJ2-5, with D perhaps TRBD2 (6 bases). The V end was cut by 1 base, the J end by 4 bases, with 16 bases between. CDR3 length: 16 residues. The CDR3 sequence: CASSLGGAGGGETQYF. In nucleotides, the CDR3 is TGTGCCAGCAGTTTAGGAGGGGCCGGGGGAGGAGAGACCCAGTACTTC.

This clonotype was observed at least ten times. V and J are TRBV19 and TRBJ2-3; 11 nucleotides align to TRBD2. J was trimmed by 3 bases and V by 6 bases; bases with no gene match: 8. The CDR3 sequence is 16 residues long. From germline, CDR1 is LNHDA and CDR2 SQIVND (reference sequence). The CDR3 DNA reads TGTGCCAGTAGCCAGGGACTAGCGGTCGGTACAGATACGCAGTATTTT. Translation: CASSQGLAVGTDTQYF.

This clonotype showed up just a few times. V usage is TRBV10-3 and J usage is TRBJ2-1; 15 positions agree with TRBD2. CDR3 length: 20 residues. Losses at the gene ends were 3 bases for V and 0 bases for J; bases not matched to a gene: 9. In germline, CDR1 is ENHRY, CDR2 SYGVKD. The CDR3 loop is CAISDGTSGGLGGSYNEQFF. CDR3 in DNA: TGTGCCATCAGTGATGGGACTAGCGGGGGGCTTGGGGGCTCCTACAATGAGCAGTTCTTC.

The sample holds many counts of this clonotype. The chain links TRBV10-3 to TRBJ2-7, with TRBD2 matching 15 bases. The germline gives CDR1 ENHRY, CDR2 SYGVKD. V was clipped by 8 bases and J by 2 bases; unmatched bases: 1. This CDR3 has 14 amino acids. The CDR3 loop is CAIGTSGGPYEQYF. The DNA for the CDR3 is TGTGCCATCGGGACTAGCGGGGGGCCCTACGAGCAGTACTTC.

The sample holds many counts of this clonotype. This chain links TRBV28 with TRBJ2-7; TRBD2 might be the D (5 bases). V lost 2 bases to trimming and J lost 3 bases, with 11 bases between them. Germline values: CDR1 MDHEN, CDR2 SYDVKM. The CDR3 loop spans 14 amino acids. The CDR3: CASSLEGAYYEQYF. DNA for the CDR3: TGTGCCAGCAGTTTAGAGGGCGCATACTACGAGCAGTACTTC.

The CDR3 bases are TGTGCCACCAGCGACCCTACCAGTTTCAAAGAGCTGTTTTTT. Its translation: CATSDPTSFKELFF. The V call is TRBV15, the J call TRBJ2-2; D gene uncertain. The CDR3 is made up of 14 amino acids. The germline gives CDR1 LNHNV, CDR2 YYDKDF (reference sequence). The V end was cut by 5 bases, the J end by 11 bases, with 18 bases between.

CDR3 sequence reads: CASSPLGGGTDTQYF. The CDR3 coding sequence is TGTGCCAGCTCACCGCTGGGCGGGGGCACAGATACGCAGTATTTT. The V and J genes are TRBV18 and TRBJ2-3, with a possible D match to TRBD2 (6 bases). V lost 3 bases, J lost 1 base, and 11 bases lay in between. The germline V gene encodes CDR1 KGHSH and CDR2 LQKENI. The CDR3 consists of 15 residues.

This rearrangement joins TRBV20-1 to TRBJ2-7, with 10 bases matching TRBD1. V lost 3 bases to trimming and J lost 4 bases; unmatched junction nucleotides: 9. The germline V gene has CDR1 DFQATT and CDR2 SNEGSKA (reference sequence). The CDR3 totals 15 residues. DNA for the CDR3: TGCAGTGCTAGGCCCTCGGGACAGGGGTCATACGAGCAGTACTTC. Translating gives CSARPSGQGSYEQYF.

CDR3 coding DNA: TGTGCCTGGAGTTCCCCCTACAGAGCTGATTCACCCCTCCACTTT. Residues: CAWSSPYRADSPLHF. V gene TRBV30 combines with J gene TRBJ1-6; D unresolved. The CDR3 spans 15 residues. Trimming removed 2 bases at V and 8 bases at J, with 16 bases between. Germline CDR1 and CDR2: GTSNPN and SVGIG (reference sequence).

This clonotype has only a few counts. J is TRBJ2-1 and V is TRBV30, with a weak D call TRBD2 (6 bases). Germline CDR1 reads GTSNPN; CDR2 reads SVGIG (reference sequence). The germline V and J ends were trimmed by 2 bases and 4 bases, with 12 bases remaining between them. The CDR3 has 14 residues. The CDR3 sequence is CAWSWGDSYNEQFF. In DNA form, the CDR3 reads TGTGCCTGGAGTTGGGGGGATTCATACAATGAGCAGTTCTTC.

The chain carries TRBV20-1 and TRBJ2-3; 8 positions match TRBD2. Germline V gene lookup returns CDR1 DFQATT and CDR2 SNEGSKA (reference sequence). The CDR3 is made up of 13 amino acids. Losses at the gene ends were 3 bases for V and 10 bases for J; bases not matched to a gene: 9. CDR3 sequence (DNA): TGCAGTGCTAGCCGCGGTAGCGGGGAGGCGCAGTATTTT. Protein: CSASRGSGEAQYF.

The rearrangement uses TRBV9 and TRBJ2-5; 11 bases are a match to TRBD2. Looked up from germline, CDR1 is SGDLS and CDR2 is YYNGEE. The CDR3 is made up of 15 amino acids. The ends lost 3 bases at V and 0 bases at J; junction bases unmatched: 1. Written as DNA, the CDR3 is TGTGCCAGCAGCGGACTAGCGGGGAACCAAGAGACCCAGTACTTC. It translates to CASSGLAGNQETQYF.

In its sample, this clonotype was seen many times. The rearrangement links TRBV28 to TRBJ2-1, with 11 bases lining up with TRBD1. J lost 7 bases, V lost 5 bases, and 13 bases had no gene match. Germline-derived CDR1 and CDR2 are MDHEN and SYDVKM. The CDR3 covers 17 residues. The CDR3 coding sequence is TGTGCCAGCAGTCTCAGCCCGGGACAGGGGGGTTGGAATGAGCAGTTCTTC. As protein: CASSLSPGQGGWNEQFF.

There are a few counts of this clonotype. The chain links TRBV12-3 or TRBV12-4 to TRBJ2-1; D is unclear. The CDR3 consists of 13 residues. Trimming removed 5 bases from V and 4 bases from J, with 9 bases in between. This chain's CDR3 is CASSRTDYNEQFF. The CDR3 nucleotides are TGTGCCAGCAGTCGCACAGATTACAATGAGCAGTTCTTC.

The chain couples TRBV12-3 or TRBV12-4 to TRBJ1-1, with no clear D. The CDR3 runs to 15 residues. V was clipped by 5 bases and J by 1 base, with 14 bases between them. CDR3 sequence: CASSPGRYRNTEAFF. Here the CDR3 DNA reads TGTGCCAGCAGTCCCGGACGCTACCGGAACACTGAAGCTTTCTTT.

DNA for the CDR3: TGTGCCAGCAGCTTGTTTGGGACAGGGACCGATACGCAGTATTTT. Protein: CASSLFGTGTDTQYF. V gene TRBV5-6 combines with J gene TRBJ2-3; 9 bases are a match to TRBD1. V was clipped by 1 base and J by 6 bases; unmatched bases: 6. The germline gives CDR1 SGHDT, CDR2 YYEEEE. The CDR3 has 15 residues.

This clonotype has only a few counts. This chain links TRBV7-8 with TRBJ2-3, with a possible D match to TRBD2 (6 bases). The CDR3 extends over 17 amino acids. V was clipped by 1 base and J by 2 bases, with 16 bases between them. Germline CDR1 is SGHVS and CDR2 is FQNEAQ. The CDR3: CASSLDRLAYPTDTQYF. CDR3 bases: TGTGCCAGCAGCTTAGATCGCCTAGCGTATCCCACAGATACGCAGTATTTT. Full variable domain (remainder filled in from reference TRBV7-8 and TRBJ2-3): GAGVSQSPRYKVAKRGQDVALRCDPISGHVSLFWYQQALGQGPEFLTYFQNEAQLDKSGLPSDRFFAERPEGSVSTLKIQRTQQEDSAVYLCASSLDRLAYPTDTQYFGPGTRLTVL.

The V gene is TRBV6-5, the J gene TRBJ1-2, with D possibly being TRBD1 (5 bases). Trimming left V 8 bases short and J 7 bases short, with 11 bases between. The germline CDR1 and CDR2 sequences are MNHEY and SVGAGI. CDR3 length equals 11 residues. The CDR3 DNA is TGTGCCAGCTCCTACCAGGGTGGCTACACCTTC. Protein sequence: CASSYQGGYTF.

This clonotype was picked up a small number of times. The chain uses TRBV4-1 and TRBJ2-7, with 8 positions matching TRBD2. Germline-derived CDR1 and CDR2 are MGHRA and YSYEKL. CDR3 size: 17 residues. V lost 0 bases and J lost 5; bases outside the gene matches: 12. The CDR3 reads CASSQDFRGGTFHEQYF. In nucleotides, the CDR3 is TGCGCCAGCAGCCAAGATTTTCGGGGGGGCACTTTCCACGAGCAGTACTTC.

This chain joins TRBV7-2 and TRBJ2-5, with D hard to call. V lost 8 bases to trimming and J lost 4 bases, with 14 bases between them. The CDR3 runs to 13 residues. Germline values: CDR1 SGHTA, CDR2 FQGNSA. This chain's CDR3 is CASRRVDRETQYF. The CDR3 DNA sequence: TGTGCCAGCCGCCGGGTAGATCGAGAGACCCAGTACTTC.

This clonotype has only a few counts. The J gene is TRBJ2-1, the V gene TRBV12-3 or TRBV12-4; 8 bases fit TRBD2. V shed 6 bases, J shed 4 bases, and the junction held 8 bases outside the gene matches. The CDR3 has 15 residues. The DNA of the CDR3 is TGTGCCAGCAGCGCGACGGGGGGGCCGTACAATGAGCAGTTCTTC. Translation gives CASSATGGPYNEQFF.

In this sample, this clonotype turned up a few times. J is TRBJ1-6 and V is TRBV6-1, with a weak D call TRBD1 (6 bases). Germline CDR1 is MNHNS and CDR2 is SASEGT. The germline V and J ends were trimmed by 6 bases and 7 bases, with 16 bases remaining between them. The CDR3 consists of 15 residues. As DNA, the CDR3 is TGTGCCAGCAGACGACCCCAGGGGTGGAATTCACCCCTCCACTTT. Protein sequence: CASRRPQGWNSPLHF.

This clonotype was detected a few times. A read error may account for a junction end that differs from germline. V usage is TRBV6-1 and J usage is TRBJ2-7; unclear D gene. CDR1 and CDR2 from the germline V gene are MNHNS and SASEGT. This CDR3 region has 13 residues. CDR3 in amino acids: CASNEHGPYEQYF. DNA of the CDR3: TGTGCCAGCAATGAACATGGCCCCTACGAGCAGTACTTC.

This chain links TRBV20-1 with TRBJ1-5; weak D call: TRBD1 (5 bases). Germline assignment: CDR1 DFQATT and CDR2 SNEGSKA (reference sequence). The CDR3 runs to 14 residues. V gave up 0 bases and J gave up 6 bases, with 12 bases separating them. In nucleotides, the CDR3 is TGCAGTGCTAGAGAGGGCAGGGTAGGTCAGCCCCAGCATTTT. It specifies CSAREGRVGQPQHF.

This clonotype was counted a few times. The rearrangement links TRBV6-5 to TRBJ2-5; D remains ambiguous. Trimming stripped 7 bases from V and 5 bases from J, with 14 bases between. The CDR3 extends over 13 amino acids. Germline values: CDR1 MNHEY, CDR2 SVGAGI. DNA of the CDR3: TGTGCCAGCACCAAAGGGTCCTTGGAGACCCAGTACTTC. Its protein is CASTKGSLETQYF.

This clonotype was counted only a few times. The V gene is TRBV20-1, the J gene TRBJ1-5, with 7 bases fitting TRBD1. Germline loops: CDR1 DFQATT, CDR2 SNEGSKA (reference sequence). The CDR3 totals 15 residues. Trimming cost V 1 base and J 6 bases; bases outside gene matches: 9. The CDR3 DNA reads TGCAGTGCTAGAGTGGCAGGGGGATGGGGTCAGCCCCAGCATTTT. This sequence encodes CSARVAGGWGQPQHF.

This clonotype was recorded a few times. The CDR3 end shows no conserved phenylalanine or tryptophan, and so a read error is likely. Because the CDR3's place on the DNA is in doubt, the DNA is left out and the CDR3 is given as listed by TCRdb. The rearrangement uses TRBV5-5 and TRBJ1-1; TRBD1 is the table's D call and was not checked against the DNA. From its first to its last residue, the CDR3 has 11 amino acids. CDR1 is SGHKS and CDR2 is YYEKEE in the germline V gene (reference sequence). The CDR3 protein is CASSLWYATGL.

The chain employs TRBV5-6 and TRBJ2-7; tentative D call: TRBD1 (5 bases). Germline V gene lookup returns CDR1 SGHDT and CDR2 YYEEEE. Trimming left V 0 bases short and J 0 bases short, with 10 bases between. The CDR3 is 15 amino acids. CDR3 nucleotide sequence: TGTGCCAGCAGCTTGGAGGGGAAAATCTCCTACGAGCAGTACTTC. Translation: CASSLEGKISYEQYF.

This chain joins TRBV7-2 and TRBJ2-3; 7 bases line up with TRBD1. J was trimmed by 1 base and V by 1 base; bases with no gene match: 8. Germline CDR1 and CDR2: SGHTA and FQGNSA. The CDR3 has 17 residues. The CDR3: CASSLVDRAIGTDTQYF. CDR3 in DNA: TGTGCCAGCAGCTTAGTTGACAGGGCTATTGGCACAGATACGCAGTATTTT. Full variable domain (remainder filled in from reference TRBV7-2 and TRBJ2-3): GAGVSQSPSNKVTEKGKDVELRCDPISGHTALYWYRQSLGQGLEFLIYFQGNSAPDKSGLPSDRFSAERTGGSVSTLTIQRTQQEDSAVYLCASSLVDRAIGTDTQYFGPGTRLTVL.